Listed below are T cell receptor beta chains from one sample, sequenced in a study of blood T cells in healthy people across ages. In TCRdb, the 5' RACE reads were re-called with MiXCR into one record per CDR3 protein. The data contain around 1,800,000 distinct CDR3 sequences, 39% of them singletons. Sequencing used blood. All receptors come from a human donor in good health. Each CDR3 is given with its conserved first and last residue. D genes are given only for firm matches. Part of the rows lack a size; the others show once, few, many or a class for expanded clones.

clone size	V gene	D gene	CDR3 length	J gene	CDR3 protein	CDR3 DNA
-	TRBV3-1	-	14	TRBJ1-2	CASSQDETVNGYTF	TGTGCCAGCAGCCAAGATGAGACGGTGAATGGCTACACCTTC
-	TRBV4-3	-	12	TRBJ1-1	CASSQDRLHIFF	TGCGCCAGCAGCCAAGACCGCCTCCACATTTTCTTT
-	TRBV7-2	TRBD2	18	TRBJ2-1	CAGSLRGPGLAGFNEQFF	TGTGCCGGCAGCTTAAGGGGGCCGGGACTAGCGGGGTTCAATGAGCAGTTCTTC
-	TRBV20-1	-	15	TRBJ1-4	CSARGGRAGNEKLFF	TGCAGTGCTAGGGGGGGCAGGGCCGGTAATGAAAAACTGTTTTTT
-	TRBV6-1	-	15	TRBJ1-5	CASGESGDGNQPQHF	TGTGCCAGCGGTGAAAGCGGGGATGGCAATCAGCCCCAGCATTTT
-	TRBV7-2	-	13	TRBJ1-2	CASSFTGHYGYTF	TGTGCCAGCAGCTTTACGGGTCACTATGGCTACACCTTC
few	TRBV2	TRBD1	15	TRBJ1-6	CASSERAGGSSPLHF	TGTGCCAGCAGTGAAAGGGCAGGGGGAAGTTCACCCCTCCACTTT
-	TRBV15	-	14	TRBJ2-5	CATSSNRVQETQYF	TGTGCCACCAGCAGCAACAGGGTACAAGAGACCCAGTACTTC
few	TRBV28	-	15	TRBJ2-3	CASSKDARGTDTQYF	TGTGCCAGCAGTAAGGACGCCAGGGGCACAGATACGCAGTATTTT
-	TRBV7-9	-	14	TRBJ1-2	CASSLERTVYGYTF	TGTGCCAGCAGCTTAGAACGGACGGTCTATGGCTACACCTTC
-	TRBV7-9	-	14	TRBJ1-4	CASSRGRVGEKLFF	TGTGCCAGCTCGCGCGGAAGGGTAGGTGAAAAACTGTTTTTT
-	TRBV20-1	-	16	TRBJ2-3	CSARDITGFDTDTQYF	TGCAGTGCTAGAGATATAACAGGGTTCGACACAGATACGCAGTATTTT
-	TRBV4-3	-	13	TRBJ1-2	CASSPTAEYGYTF	TGCGCCAGCAGCCCGACAGCCGAGTATGGCTACACCTTC
few	TRBV4-1	TRBD1	15	TRBJ2-1	CASSQVGQGDGEQFF	TGCGCCAGCAGCCAAGTGGGTCAGGGGGATGGTGAGCAGTTCTTC
few	TRBV5-1	-	14	TRBJ2-7	CASSSQELSYEQYF	TGCGCCAGCAGTTCACAGGAACTTTCCTACGAGCAGTACTTC
few	TRBV20-1	-	14	TRBJ2-1	CSARDPHSYNEQFF	TGCAGTGCTAGAGACCCACACTCCTACAATGAGCAGTTCTTC
-	TRBV6-2/TRBV6-3	-	17	TRBJ1-4	CATATIVMSRPNEKLFF	TGTGCCACTGCGACAATTGTGATGAGCCGGCCTAATGAAAAACTGTTTTTT
once	TRBV7-2	-	15	TRBJ2-1	CASSLLGGSSYEQFF	TGTGCCAGCAGCTTATTGGGCGGCAGCTCCTACGAGCAGTTCTTC
-	TRBV7-9	-	12	TRBJ2-1	CASSLETNEQFF	TGTGCCAGCAGCTTAGAGACCAATGAGCAGTTCTTC